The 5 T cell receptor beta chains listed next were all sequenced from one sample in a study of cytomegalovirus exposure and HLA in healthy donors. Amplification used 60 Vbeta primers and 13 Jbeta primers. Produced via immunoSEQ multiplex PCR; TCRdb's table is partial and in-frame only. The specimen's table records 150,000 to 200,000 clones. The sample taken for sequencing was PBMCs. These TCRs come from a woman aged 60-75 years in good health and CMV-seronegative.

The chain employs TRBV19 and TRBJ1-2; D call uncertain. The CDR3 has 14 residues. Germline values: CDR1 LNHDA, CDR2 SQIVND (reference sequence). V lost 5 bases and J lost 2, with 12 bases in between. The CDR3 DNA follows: TGTGCCAGTAGTTTTACAGAAACAAACTATGGCTACACCTTC. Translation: CASSFTETNYGYTF. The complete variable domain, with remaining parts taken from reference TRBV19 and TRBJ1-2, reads DGGITQSPKYLFRKEGQNVTLSCEQNLNHDAMYWYRQDPGQGLRLIYYSQIVNDFQKGDIAEGYSVSREKKESFPLTVTSAQKNPTAFYLCASSFTETNYGYTFGSGTRLTVV.

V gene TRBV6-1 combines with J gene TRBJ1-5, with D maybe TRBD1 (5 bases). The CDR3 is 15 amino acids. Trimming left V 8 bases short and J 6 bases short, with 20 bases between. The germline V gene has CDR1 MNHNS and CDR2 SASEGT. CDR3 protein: CASRRRGGEVQPQHF. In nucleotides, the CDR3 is TGTGCCAGCCGCCGAAGGGGAGGGGAAGTTCAGCCCCAGCATTTT.

As DNA, the CDR3 is TGTGCCACCAGCAGAGGGGGACAGGGCTACGAGCAGTACTTC. Translation gives CATSRGGQGYEQYF. The V gene is TRBV15, the J gene TRBJ2-7; 9 nucleotides agree with TRBD1. Germline V lookup: CDR1 LNHNV, CDR2 YYDKDF (reference sequence). The CDR3 consists of 14 residues. V dropped 1 base and J dropped 3; count of bases not matched to a gene: 1. Looking up the rest from reference TRBV15 and TRBJ2-7 gives the full variable domain: DAMVIQNPRYQVTQFGKPVTLSCSQTLNHNVMYWYQQKSSQAPKLLFHYYDKDFNNEADTPDNFQSRRPNTSFCFLDIRSPGLGDTAMYLCATSRGGQGYEQYFGPGTRLTVT.

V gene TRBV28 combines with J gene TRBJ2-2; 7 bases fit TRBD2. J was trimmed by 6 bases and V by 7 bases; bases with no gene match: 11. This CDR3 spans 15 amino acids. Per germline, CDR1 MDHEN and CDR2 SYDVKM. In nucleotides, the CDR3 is TGTGCCAGCATTGTGGCGGGAGACGGGGCCGGGGAGCTGTTTTTT. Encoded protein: CASIVAGDGAGELFF.

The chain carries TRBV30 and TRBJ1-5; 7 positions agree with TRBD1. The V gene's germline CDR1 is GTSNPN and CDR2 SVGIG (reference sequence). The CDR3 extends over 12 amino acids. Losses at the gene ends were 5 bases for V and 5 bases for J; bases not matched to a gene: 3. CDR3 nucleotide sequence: TGTGCCTGGGGGACAGAGCATCAGCCCCAGCATTTT. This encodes CAWGTEHQPQHF.